This T cell receptor (beta chain) came from a study of T cell changes during pregnancy in multiple sclerosis. TCRdb keeps only in-frame clones here, not all; method: immunoSEQ multiplex PCR. The table records around 70,000 clones, roughly 91% of them present only once. The sequence came from a female donor with multiple sclerosis, enrolled in a pregnancy study. The starting material was peripheral blood, obtained in the third trimester of pregnancy.

CDR3 DNA sequence: TGTGCCAGCACCATGGGGGGGACCCAGGGTGGGGAGCAGTTCTTC. This sequence encodes CASTMGGTQGGEQFF. This chain joins TRBV5-4 and TRBJ2-1; 7 bases line up with TRBD2. CDR1 SGHNT and CDR2 YYREEE come from the germline V gene (reference sequence). After removal of 6 bases from V and 10 bases from J, the junction contained 16 bases not matched to a gene. CDR3 length: 15 residues.